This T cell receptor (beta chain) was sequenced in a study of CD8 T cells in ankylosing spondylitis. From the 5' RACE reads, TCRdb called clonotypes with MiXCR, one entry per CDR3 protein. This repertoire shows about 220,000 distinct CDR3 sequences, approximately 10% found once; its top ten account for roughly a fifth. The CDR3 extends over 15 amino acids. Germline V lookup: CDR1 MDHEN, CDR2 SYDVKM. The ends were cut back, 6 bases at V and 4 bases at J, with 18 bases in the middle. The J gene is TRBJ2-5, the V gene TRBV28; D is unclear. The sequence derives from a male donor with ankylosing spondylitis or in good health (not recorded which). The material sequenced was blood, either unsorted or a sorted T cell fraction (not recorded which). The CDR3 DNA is TGTGCCAGCAGCCCCCCCGGCAGTCGACGAGAGACCCAGTACTTC. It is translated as CASSPPGSRRETQYF.